Each of the 23 T cell receptor beta chains below was sequenced from the same sample in a study of blood T cells in healthy people across ages. Alongside a J-beta primer mix, a sample-barcoded 5' primer served in a second PCR lasting about 6 to 11 cycles. TCRdb recomputed calls from the 5' RACE reads with MiXCR, one row per CDR3 protein. Seen here are hundreds of thousands of distinct CDR3 sequences, 44% observed once, and the top ten hold approximately 20%. Input material: blood. The receptors derive from a man between 60 and 75 years old in good health.

The V gene is TRBV11-2, the J gene TRBJ2-1; a weak D match, TRBD1 (8 bases). The germline V gene encodes CDR1 SGHAT and CDR2 FQNNGV. The CDR3 is 19 residues long. V lost 5 bases to trimming and J lost 0 bases, with 23 bases between them. The CDR3 nucleotides read TGTGCCAGCAGCGCGGGGGACAGGTTCGCTTACAACTCCTACAATGAGCAGTTCTTC. This sequence encodes CASSAGDRFAYNSYNEQFF.

V gene TRBV6-1 combines with J gene TRBJ1-2, with 10 bases identical to TRBD1. The CDR3 length is 15 residues. CDR1 is MNHNS, CDR2 SASEGT, per germline. V shed 5 bases and J 5 bases; nucleotides not matched to a gene: 8. In DNA form, the CDR3 reads TGTGCCAGCAGTCCGACCGGGACAGGGGCTTATGGCTACACCTTC. Its translation: CASSPTGTGAYGYTF.

This chain uses TRBV7-6 with TRBJ2-5; D is unclear. The ends were cut back, 5 bases at V and 2 bases at J, with 9 bases in the middle. The germline CDR1 and CDR2 sequences are SGHVS and FNYEAQ. The CDR3 is made up of 13 amino acids. The CDR3 DNA sequence: TGTGCCAGCAGCGTAGTCGGACAAGAGACCCAGTACTTC. Residues: CASSVVGQETQYF.

This clonotype was recorded only once. The chain has TRBV9 and TRBJ2-1; 8 nucleotides agree with TRBD2. Germline trimming cut 0 bases from V and 6 bases from J; bases unmatched to any gene: 11. This CDR3 region has 17 residues. Germline CDR1 and CDR2: SGDLS and YYNGEE. The CDR3 protein is CASSVASHGGAANEQFF. CDR3 sequence (DNA): TGTGCCAGCAGCGTAGCTTCACACGGGGGGGCGGCCAATGAGCAGTTCTTC.

This clonotype was counted a few times. The chain couples TRBV20-1 to TRBJ2-7; maybe TRBD2 (6 bases). Deletions cut 6 bases from V and 2 bases from J, with 14 bases between. This CDR3 has 13 residues. CDR1 and CDR2 from the germline V gene are DFQATT and SNEGSKA (reference sequence). CDR3 sequence (DNA): TGCAGTGCCCCCGGGACTTCCACCTACGAGCAGTACTTC. As protein: CSAPGTSTYEQYF.

V gene TRBV7-3 combines with J gene TRBJ2-5; 12 positions agree with TRBD2. Trimming took 4 bases from V and 0 from J; bases not matched to a gene: 15. The CDR3 has 20 residues. Germline V gene sequence: CDR1 SGHTA, CDR2 FQGTGA. Written as DNA, the CDR3 is TGTGCCAGCAGCTCCCAACCTCGGACTAGCGGGGACCTGTACCAAGAGACCCAGTACTTC. It is translated as CASSSQPRTSGDLYQETQYF.

This clonotype was counted only a few times. This chain connects TRBV4-3 to TRBJ2-7, with TRBD1 matching over 9 bases. The CDR3 has 14 amino acids. Germline-derived CDR1 and CDR2 are LGHNA and YSLEER. V was pared by 3 bases and J by 5 bases, with 5 bases of the junction left unmatched. CDR3 sequence (DNA): TGCGCCAGCAGCCACGGAGGACAGGGGAACGAGCAGTACTTC. It translates to CASSHGGQGNEQYF.

This clonotype showed up just a few times. The V gene is TRBV7-3, the J gene TRBJ2-4; no firm D call. The last part of the DNA fits TRBJ2-7 better; the J call may be wrong. CDR3 length equals 13 residues. The germline gives CDR1 SGHTA, CDR2 FQGTGA. The CDR3: CASSFGYRDEQYF. Written as DNA, the CDR3 is TGTGCCAGCAGCTTCGGATACCGGGACGAGCAGTACTTC.

This clonotype was observed a few times. The chain links TRBV2 to TRBJ2-7; no clear D gene. Trimming removed 6 bases at V and 5 bases at J, with 14 bases between. CDR3 size: 13 residues. Germline-derived CDR1 and CDR2 are SNHLY and FYNNEI. The CDR3, as DNA: TGTGCCAGCAGCTCCGGGTCTGGGGACGAGCAGTACTTC. Its protein product is CASSSGSGDEQYF.

This clonotype was recorded many times. The V call is TRBV10-3, the J call TRBJ2-7, with TRBD1 identical over 10 bases. Germline V lookup: CDR1 ENHRY, CDR2 SYGVKD. The length of the CDR3 is 18 residues. Losses at the gene ends were 4 bases for V and 0 bases for J; bases not matched to a gene: 12. In DNA form, the CDR3 reads TGTGCCATCAGTGGCAACCCGACAGGGGGCCGTGACTCCTACGAGCAGTACTTC. Translation: CAISGNPTGGRDSYEQYF.

V and J are TRBV14 and TRBJ2-1; TRBD1 aligns across 9 bases. After removal of 4 bases from V and 3 bases from J, the junction contained 4 bases not matched to a gene. The CDR3 consists of 15 residues. In germline, CDR1 is SGHDN, CDR2 FVKESK. CDR3 sequence (DNA): TGTGCCAGCAGCCTGACAGGGGGACACTACAATGAGCAGTTCTTC. Encoded protein: CASSLTGGHYNEQFF.

This chain joins TRBV25-1 and TRBJ2-7; D is ambiguous. Trimming pared 1 base from V and 4 bases from J, leaving 11 bases between. Germline V lookup: CDR1 MGHDK, CDR2 SYGVNS. This CDR3 is built from 14 residues. CDR3 residues: CASSEFGRNYEQYF. The DNA for the CDR3 is TGTGCCAGCAGTGAATTCGGCAGGAATTACGAGCAGTACTTC.

This chain uses TRBV5-1 with TRBJ1-1; 7 bases line up with TRBD1. Germline trimming cut 3 bases from V and 6 bases from J; bases unmatched to any gene: 11. The V gene's germline CDR1 is SGHRS and CDR2 YFSETQ. The CDR3 is 15 residues long. CDR3 nucleotide sequence: TGCGCCAGCAGCTCCTACAGGGGTTCGGGGGCTGAAGCTTTCTTT. As protein: CASSSYRGSGAEAFF.

V usage is TRBV29-1 and J usage is TRBJ1-5; 8 bases match TRBD1. After removal of 4 bases from V and 7 bases from J, the junction contained 6 bases not matched to a gene. CDR1 SQVTM and CDR2 ANQGSEA come from the germline V gene. This CDR3 comprises 13 residues. The CDR3 reads CSVVSGGGQPQHF. CDR3 nucleotides: TGCAGCGTTGTTTCAGGGGGCGGGCAGCCCCAGCATTTT. The whole variable domain, filled in from reference TRBV29-1 and TRBJ1-5, reads SAVISQKPSRDICQRGTSLTIQCQVDSQVTMMFWYRQQPGQSLTLIATANQGSEATYESGFVIDKFPISRPNLTFSTLTVSNMSPEDSSIYLCSVVSGGGQPQHFGDGTRLSIL.

This clonotype appeared a few times. The CDR3 DNA reads TGTGCCAGCAGTCCTGGACAGGGAAGAGAGCAGTTCTTC. Protein product: CASSPGQGREQFF. This chain connects TRBV7-2 to TRBJ2-1, with 8 bases aligning to TRBD1. There are 13 residues in the CDR3. Trimming cost V 6 bases and J 10 bases; bases outside gene matches: 8. CDR1 and CDR2 (germline): SGHTA, FQGNSA.

This chain links TRBV7-2 with TRBJ1-5, with D possibly matching TRBD1 (5 bases). Germline CDR1 reads SGHTA; CDR2 reads FQGNSA. V lost 1 base to trimming and J lost 7 bases, with 14 bases between them. The CDR3 spans 15 residues. CDR3 amino acids: CASSLVGGAGQPQHF. CDR3 nucleotide sequence: TGTGCCAGCAGCTTAGTAGGAGGGGCTGGGCAGCCCCAGCATTTT. Together with reference TRBV7-2 and TRBJ1-5, the CDR3 gives the full variable domain: GAGVSQSPSNKVTEKGKDVELRCDPISGHTALYWYRQSLGQGLEFLIYFQGNSAPDKSGLPSDRFSAERTGGSVSTLTIQRTQQEDSAVYLCASSLVGGAGQPQHFGDGTRLSIL.

The rearrangement joins TRBV10-3 to TRBJ2-4; a possible D gene is TRBD1 (6 bases). Near its end, the DNA agrees better with TRBJ2-5, so the J call may be wrong. The CDR3 contains 14 residues. In germline, CDR1 is ENHRY, CDR2 SYGVKD. The CDR3 reads CAISATGTSETQYF. The CDR3 region has the DNA TGTGCCATCAGTGCGACCGGGACATCAGAGACCCAGTACTTC.

The V call is TRBV20-1, the J call TRBJ1-2; 7 nucleotides line up with TRBD1. The V gene end was trimmed by 1 base and the J gene end by 7 bases; junction bases not matched to a gene: 6. CDR1 and CDR2 from the germline V gene are DFQATT and SNEGSKA (reference sequence). This CDR3 contains 13 residues. The CDR3 coding sequence is TGCAGTGCTAGAGCCACAGGGGCGGGTGGCTACACCTTC. Encoded protein: CSARATGAGGYTF.

This clonotype was picked up many times. The chain links TRBV27 to TRBJ2-7; maybe TRBD2 (5 bases). The CDR3 runs 13 residues. With 8 bases removed from V and 1 base from J, the gap between germline ends came to 12 bases. Per the germline V gene, CDR1 is MNHEY and CDR2 is SMNVEV (reference sequence). The CDR3 DNA reads as TGTGCCAGCCGACCCGGGATGTCCTACGAGCAGTACTTC. Its translation is CASRPGMSYEQYF.

The table lists this clonotype with a few counts. This chain uses TRBV7-2 with TRBJ2-5; D is uncertain. Germline V gene data show CDR1 as SGHTA and CDR2 as FQGNSA. Trimming left V 2 bases short and J 0 bases short, with 10 bases between. The CDR3 covers 15 residues. Written as DNA, the CDR3 is TGTGCCAGCAGCTTAACTCAAACATACCAAGAGACCCAGTACTTC. Translated, it gives CASSLTQTYQETQYF.

This clonotype was recorded at least ten times. This chain uses TRBV5-1 with TRBJ2-7; 8 nucleotides align to TRBD1. This CDR3 is 15 amino acids long. Per germline, CDR1 SGHRS and CDR2 YFSETQ. V was clipped by 4 bases and J by 4 bases; unmatched bases: 10. In DNA, the CDR3 is TGCGCCAGCAGCGATTTAGGGACAGGACTTTACGAGCAGTACTTC. This translates into CASSDLGTGLYEQYF.

The chain has TRBV11-2 and TRBJ2-3, with 11 bases matching TRBD2. The CDR3 contains 16 residues. After removal of 3 bases from V and 6 bases from J, the junction contained 8 bases not matched to a gene. Germline CDR1 and CDR2: SGHAT and FQNNGV. CDR3 region: CASSLGGLAAGDTQYF. The CDR3, as DNA: TGTGCCAGCAGCTTGGGGGGACTAGCGGCAGGGGATACGCAGTATTTT.

Remarks on this clonotype: A much larger clone differs from this one at a single base, so this may be a read error. V and J are TRBV7-2 and TRBJ2-5, with TRBD1 identical over 9 bases. The DNA end is a closer match to TRBJ2-1, so the J assignment may be wrong. CDR1 SGHTA and CDR2 FQGNSA come from the germline V gene. CDR3 length equals 14 residues. The CDR3 loop is CASSRQGGQETQFF. As DNA, the CDR3 is TGTGCCAGCAGTCGACAGGGGGGACAAGAGACCCAGTTCTTC.